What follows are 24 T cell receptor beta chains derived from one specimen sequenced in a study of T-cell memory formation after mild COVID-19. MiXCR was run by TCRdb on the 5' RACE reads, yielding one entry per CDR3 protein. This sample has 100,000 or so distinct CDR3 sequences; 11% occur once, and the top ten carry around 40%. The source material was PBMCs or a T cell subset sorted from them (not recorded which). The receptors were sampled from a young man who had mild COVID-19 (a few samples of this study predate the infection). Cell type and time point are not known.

CDR3 sequence: CASSTTGVTDTQYF. CDR3 nucleotides: TGTGCCAGCAGTACCACAGGGGTCACAGATACGCAGTATTTT. The rearrangement links TRBV12-3 or TRBV12-4 to TRBJ2-3; 7 nucleotides agree with TRBD1. V lost 5 bases and J lost 2; bases outside the gene matches: 4. This CDR3 is built from 14 residues.

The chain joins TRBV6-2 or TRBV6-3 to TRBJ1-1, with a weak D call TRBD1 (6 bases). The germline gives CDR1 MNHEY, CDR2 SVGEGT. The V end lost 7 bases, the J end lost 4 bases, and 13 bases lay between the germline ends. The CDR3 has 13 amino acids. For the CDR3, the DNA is TGTGCCAGCACCCCTGGGGGGGCCACTGAAGCTTTCTTT. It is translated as CASTPGGATEAFF.

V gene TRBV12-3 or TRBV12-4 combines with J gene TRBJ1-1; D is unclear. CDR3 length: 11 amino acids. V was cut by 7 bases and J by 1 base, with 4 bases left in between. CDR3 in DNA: TGTGCCAGCAAATCGAACACTGAAGCTTTCTTT. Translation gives CASKSNTEAFF.

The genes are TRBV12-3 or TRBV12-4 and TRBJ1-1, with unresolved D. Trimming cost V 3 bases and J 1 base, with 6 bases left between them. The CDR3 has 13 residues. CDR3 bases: TGTGCCAGCAGTTTTGTGGCGAACACTGAAGCTTTCTTT. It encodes CASSFVANTEAFF.

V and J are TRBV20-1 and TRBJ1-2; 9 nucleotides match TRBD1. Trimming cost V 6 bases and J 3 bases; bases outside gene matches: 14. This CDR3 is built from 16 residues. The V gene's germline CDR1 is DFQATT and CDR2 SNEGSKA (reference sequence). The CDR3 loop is CSAMIYSDRGYYGYTF. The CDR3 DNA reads TGCAGTGCCATGATATATTCGGACAGGGGTTACTATGGCTACACCTTC.

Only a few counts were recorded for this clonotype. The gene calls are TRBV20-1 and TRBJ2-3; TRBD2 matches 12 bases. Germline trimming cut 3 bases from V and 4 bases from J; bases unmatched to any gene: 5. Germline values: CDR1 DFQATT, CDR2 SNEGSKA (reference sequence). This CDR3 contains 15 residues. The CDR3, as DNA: TGCAGTGCTAGGGTGACTAGCGGGGGCGCAGATACGCAGTATTTT. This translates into CSARVTSGGADTQYF.

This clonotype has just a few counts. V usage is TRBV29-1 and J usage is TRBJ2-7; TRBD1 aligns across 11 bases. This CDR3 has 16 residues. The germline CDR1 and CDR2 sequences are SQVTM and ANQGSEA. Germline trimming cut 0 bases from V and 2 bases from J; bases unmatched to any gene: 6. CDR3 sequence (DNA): TGCAGCGTTGAAGATACGGACAGGGGGCTGCCCTACGAGCAGTACTTC. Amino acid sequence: CSVEDTDRGLPYEQYF.

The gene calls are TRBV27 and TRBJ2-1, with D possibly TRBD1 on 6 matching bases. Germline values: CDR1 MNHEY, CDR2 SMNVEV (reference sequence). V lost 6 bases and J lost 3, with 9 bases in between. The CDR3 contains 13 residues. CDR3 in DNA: TGTGCCAGCAGCGGACAGTTCTACAATGAGCAGTTCTTC. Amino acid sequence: CASSGQFYNEQFF.

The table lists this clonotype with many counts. CDR3 protein: CAVGQRASLSTDTQYF. The CDR3 region has the DNA TGTGCCGTCGGACAGCGTGCTTCCCTAAGCACAGATACGCAGTATTTT. V and J are TRBV10-3 and TRBJ2-3; TRBD1 might be the D (6 bases). This CDR3 comprises 16 residues. Trimming took off 11 bases at V and 0 bases at J, with 21 bases between the two ends. Germline loops: CDR1 ENHRY, CDR2 SYGVKD.

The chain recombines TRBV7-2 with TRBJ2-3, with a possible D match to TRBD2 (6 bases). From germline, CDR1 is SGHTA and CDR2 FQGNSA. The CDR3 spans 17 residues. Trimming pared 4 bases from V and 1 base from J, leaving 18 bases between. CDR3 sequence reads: CASSSPWRGAGTDTQYF. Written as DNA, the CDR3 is TGTGCCAGCAGCTCCCCTTGGCGGGGAGCCGGCACAGATACGCAGTATTTT.

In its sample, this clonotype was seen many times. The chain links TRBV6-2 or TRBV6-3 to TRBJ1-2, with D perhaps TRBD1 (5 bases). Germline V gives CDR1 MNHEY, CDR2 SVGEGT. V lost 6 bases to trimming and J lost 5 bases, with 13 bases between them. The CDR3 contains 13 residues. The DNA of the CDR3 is TGTGCCAGCAGCCGCGCCGGGACTTATGGCTACACCTTC. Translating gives CASSRAGTYGYTF.

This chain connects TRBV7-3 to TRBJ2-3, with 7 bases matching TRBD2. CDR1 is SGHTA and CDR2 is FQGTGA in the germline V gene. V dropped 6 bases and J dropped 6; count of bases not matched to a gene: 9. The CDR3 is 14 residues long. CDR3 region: CASRRGGTNDTQYF. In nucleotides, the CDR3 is TGTGCCAGCAGAAGAGGAGGGACTAACGATACGCAGTATTTT.

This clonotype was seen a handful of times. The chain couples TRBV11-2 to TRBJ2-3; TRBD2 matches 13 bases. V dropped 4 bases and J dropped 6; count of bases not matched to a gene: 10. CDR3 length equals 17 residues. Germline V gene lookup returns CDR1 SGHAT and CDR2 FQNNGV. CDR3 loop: CASSSGTSGTTQDTQYF. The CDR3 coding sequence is TGTGCCAGCAGCTCGGGGACTAGCGGGACTACACAGGATACGCAGTATTTT. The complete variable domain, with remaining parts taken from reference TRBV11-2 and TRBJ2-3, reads EAGVAQSPRYKIIEKRQSVAFWCNPISGHATLYWYQQILGQGPKLLIQFQNNGVVDDSQLPKDRFSAERLKGVDSTLKIQPAKLEDSAVYLCASSSGTSGTTQDTQYFGPGTRLTVL.

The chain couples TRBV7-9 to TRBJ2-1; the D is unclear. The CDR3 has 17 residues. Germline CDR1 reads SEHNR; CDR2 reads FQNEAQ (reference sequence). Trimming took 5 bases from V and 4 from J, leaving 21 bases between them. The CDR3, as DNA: TGTGCCAGCAGCGGTTCCTTGGTAGCCATAAAGTACAATGAGCAGTTCTTC. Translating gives CASSGSLVAIKYNEQFF.

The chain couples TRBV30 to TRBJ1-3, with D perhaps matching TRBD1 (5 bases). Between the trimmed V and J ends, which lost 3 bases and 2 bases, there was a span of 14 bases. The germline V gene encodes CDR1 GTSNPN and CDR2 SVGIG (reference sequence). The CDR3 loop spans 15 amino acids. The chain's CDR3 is CAWSREWGPGNTIYF. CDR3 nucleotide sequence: TGTGCCTGGAGCCGAGAATGGGGCCCTGGAAACACCATATATTTT.

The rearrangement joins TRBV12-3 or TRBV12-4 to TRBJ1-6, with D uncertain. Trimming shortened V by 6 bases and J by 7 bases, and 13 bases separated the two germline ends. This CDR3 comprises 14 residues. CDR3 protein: CASRPRVGNSPLHF. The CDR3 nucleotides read TGTGCCAGCAGACCCCGGGTGGGGAATTCACCCCTCCACTTT.

CDR3: CASSRMEGLGNTIYF. CDR3 coding DNA: TGTGCCAGCAGCCGAATGGAGGGGTTAGGAAACACCATATATTTT. The rearrangement links TRBV7-8 to TRBJ1-3, with a possible D match to TRBD1 (5 bases). Germline V gene sequence: CDR1 SGHVS, CDR2 FQNEAQ. CDR3 length: 15 residues. The V end was cut by 5 bases, the J end by 4 bases, with 15 bases between.

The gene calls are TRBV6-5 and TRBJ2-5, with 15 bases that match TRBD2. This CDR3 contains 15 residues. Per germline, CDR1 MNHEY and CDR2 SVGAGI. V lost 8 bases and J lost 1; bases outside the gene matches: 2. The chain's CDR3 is CASGTSGGSQETQYF. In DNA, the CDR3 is TGTGCCAGCGGGACTAGCGGGGGGTCCCAAGAGACCCAGTACTTC.

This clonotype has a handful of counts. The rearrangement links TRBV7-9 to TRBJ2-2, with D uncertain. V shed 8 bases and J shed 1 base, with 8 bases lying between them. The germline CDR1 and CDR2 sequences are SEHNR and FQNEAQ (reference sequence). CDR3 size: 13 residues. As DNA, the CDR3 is TGTGCCAGCGGTGCAGGGAACACCGGGGAGCTGTTTTTT. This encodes CASGAGNTGELFF.

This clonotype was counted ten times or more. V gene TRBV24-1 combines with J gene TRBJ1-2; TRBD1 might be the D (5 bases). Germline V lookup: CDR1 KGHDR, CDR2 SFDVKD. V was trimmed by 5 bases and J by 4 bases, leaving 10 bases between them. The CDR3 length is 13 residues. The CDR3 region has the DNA TGTGCCACCAGTGTAGACAGAGCCTATGGCTACACCTTC. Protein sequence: CATSVDRAYGYTF.

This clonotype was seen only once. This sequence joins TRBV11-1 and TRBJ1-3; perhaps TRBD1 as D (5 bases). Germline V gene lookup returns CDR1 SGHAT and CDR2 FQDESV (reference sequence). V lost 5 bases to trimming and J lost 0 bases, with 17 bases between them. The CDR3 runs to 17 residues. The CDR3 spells CASSLDGAADSGNTIYF. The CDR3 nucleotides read TGTGCCAGCAGCCTGGACGGGGCCGCCGACTCTGGAAACACCATATATTTT.

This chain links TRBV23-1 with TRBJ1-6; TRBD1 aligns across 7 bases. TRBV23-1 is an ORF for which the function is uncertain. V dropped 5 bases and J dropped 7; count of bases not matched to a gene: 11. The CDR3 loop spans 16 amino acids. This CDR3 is CASSYLPGTANSPLHF. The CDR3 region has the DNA TGCGCCAGCAGTTACCTTCCCGGGACAGCCAATTCACCCCTCCACTTT.

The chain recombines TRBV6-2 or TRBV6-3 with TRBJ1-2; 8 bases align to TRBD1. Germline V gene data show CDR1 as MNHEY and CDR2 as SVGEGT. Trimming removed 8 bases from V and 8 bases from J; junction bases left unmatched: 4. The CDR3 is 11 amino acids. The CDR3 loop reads CASGQGKGYTF. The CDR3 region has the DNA TGTGCCAGCGGACAGGGAAAAGGCTACACCTTC.

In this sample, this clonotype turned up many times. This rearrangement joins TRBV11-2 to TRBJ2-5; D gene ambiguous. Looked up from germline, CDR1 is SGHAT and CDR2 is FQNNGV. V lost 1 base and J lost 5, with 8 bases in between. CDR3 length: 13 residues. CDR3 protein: CASSLGVGETQYF. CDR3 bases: TGTGCCAGCAGCTTAGGAGTTGGTGAGACCCAGTACTTC. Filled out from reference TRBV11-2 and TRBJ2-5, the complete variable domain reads EAGVAQSPRYKIIEKRQSVAFWCNPISGHATLYWYQQILGQGPKLLIQFQNNGVVDDSQLPKDRFSAERLKGVDSTLKIQPAKLEDSAVYLCASSLGVGETQYFGPGTRLLVL.